This T cell receptor (beta chain) originates from a study of OX40 agonist ivuxolimab in advanced cancers. Turning to the study itself: Ivuxolimab is an agonistic anti-OX40 (CD134) antibody, and patients were treated with it. Partial responses were seen in three patients, one with hepatocellular carcinoma and two with cutaneous melanoma.

As concerns this clone: The antigen is unknown.

Notes on the study in general: The study observed clonal expansion of CD4+ and CD8+ blood T cells by week 6 at 0.1 to 3.0 mg/kg.

The V gene's germline CDR1 is SGHRS and CDR2 YFSETQ. The CDR3 loop spans 18 amino acids. J gave up 3 bases and V 3 bases, and 17 bases lay outside the gene matches. Here immunoSEQ multiplex PCR was the method, and the copy in TCRdb shows in-frame clones only, minus some. The data contain about 130,000 clones, approximately 90% of them singletons. This clonotype was obtained from an adult with an advanced solid tumor such as melanoma, head and neck, liver or kidney cancer. The sample in question was CD4+ or CD8+ T cells sorted from blood, obtained in a trial of the OX40 agonist ivuxolimab. The V call is TRBV5-1, the J call TRBJ2-7; 8 bases align to TRBD1. The CDR3 coding sequence is TGCGCCAGCAGCTCTGCCCTATCCCCGACAGGGGTCCTCTACGAGCAGTACTTC. It is translated as CASSSALSPTGVLYEQYF.